Sequencing of this TCR beta chain was carried out in a study of shared clonotypes between healthy human individuals. Study-wide background: The plates for each donor numbered three CD4 naive, three CD4 memory, two CD8 naive and one CD8 memory.

In this sample, this clone turned up once. Deep was the level at which the assay was run. The assay was immunoSEQ multiplex PCR, and TCRdb's table has in-frame clones only and misses some. The sample gives some 200,000 clones, just over 65% of which show up once; around 10% is in the top ten. The V segment lost 1 base and the J segment 5 bases; nucleotides outside the gene matches: 6. The germline CDR1 and CDR2 sequences are SGHRS and YFSETQ. This CDR3 contains 16 residues. The sample was memory CD4+ T cells sorted from blood. Subset meaning: CD45RA-negative fraction. This sequence was found in a man aged 25-40 years in good health. The chain is built from TRBV5-1 and TRBJ2-1; 10 nucleotides match TRBD1. The CDR3: CASSLFPGQGNNEQFF. The DNA for the CDR3 is TGCGCCAGCAGCTTGTTCCCGGGACAGGGGAACAATGAGCAGTTCTTC.